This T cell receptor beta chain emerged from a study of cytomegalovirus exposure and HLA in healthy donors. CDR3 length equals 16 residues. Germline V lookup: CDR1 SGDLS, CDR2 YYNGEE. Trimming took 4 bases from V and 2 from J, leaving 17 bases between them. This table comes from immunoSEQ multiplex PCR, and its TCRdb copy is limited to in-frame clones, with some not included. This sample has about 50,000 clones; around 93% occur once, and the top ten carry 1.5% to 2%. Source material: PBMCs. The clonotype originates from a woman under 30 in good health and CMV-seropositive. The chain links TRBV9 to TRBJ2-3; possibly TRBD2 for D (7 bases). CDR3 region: CASSPRGGGNTDTQYF. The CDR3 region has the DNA TGTGCCAGCAGCCCCAGAGGGGGGGGAAACACAGATACGCAGTATTTT.